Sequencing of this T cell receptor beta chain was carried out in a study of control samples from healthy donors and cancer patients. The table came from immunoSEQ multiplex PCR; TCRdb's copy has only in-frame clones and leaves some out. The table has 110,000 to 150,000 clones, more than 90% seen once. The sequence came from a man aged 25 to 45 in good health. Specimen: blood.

This CDR3 is CAWKDSYNEKLFF. In nucleotides, the CDR3 is TGTGCCTGGAAGGACAGCTATAATGAAAAACTGTTTTTT. This rearrangement joins TRBV30 to TRBJ1-4, with a tentative D call TRBD1 (6 bases). The CDR3 is 13 amino acids. The V gene's germline CDR1 is GTSNPN and CDR2 SVGIG (reference sequence). The V gene lost 4 bases and the J gene lost 4 bases, with 10 bases spanning the gap. Variable domain in full (rest from reference TRBV30 and TRBJ1-4): SQTIHQWPATLVQPVGSPLSLECTVEGTSNPNLYWYRQAAGRGLQLLFYSVGIGQISSEVPQNLSASRPQDRQFILSSKKLLLSDSGFYLCAWKDSYNEKLFFGSGTQLSVL.